One sample yielded the 11 T cell receptor beta chains listed below, sequenced in a study of T-cell reconstitution after alpha-beta-depleted transplantation in children. For TCRbeta, the library was prepared with unique molecular identifiers. MiXCR, applied by TCRdb to the PCR reads, yields one record per CDR3 protein. This table holds over 45,000 distinct CDR3 sequences, approximately 8.7% found once. The sequencing used PBMCs, mostly from graft donor cells, collected 60 days after TCRalphabeta/CD19-depleted stem cell transplant. The receptors derive from a male patient between 2 and 10 years old who had a stem cell transplant for chronic granulomatous disease, so the T cells may come from the graft donor.

This rearrangement joins TRBV30 to TRBJ1-1; tentative D call: TRBD1 (6 bases). CDR1 GTSNPN and CDR2 SVGIG come from the germline V gene (reference sequence). There are 14 residues in the CDR3. Trimming left V 0 bases short and J 4 bases short, with 12 bases between. As DNA, the CDR3 is TGTGCCTGGAGTGTCTCTCGCAGGGGCACTGAAGCTTTCTTT. Encoded protein: CAWSVSRRGTEAFF.

This clonotype has ten or more counts. The chain couples TRBV10-3 to TRBJ2-2, with TRBD1 as a possible D gene (5 bases). The V gene lost 8 bases and the J gene lost 2 bases, with 9 bases spanning the gap. The CDR3 extends over 13 amino acids. Per the germline V gene, CDR1 is ENHRY and CDR2 is SYGVKD. DNA of the CDR3: TGTGCCATCTCGACAGACAACACCGGGGAGCTGTTTTTT. Amino acids: CAISTDNTGELFF.

At least ten counts were recorded for this clonotype. The chain couples TRBV12-3 or TRBV12-4 to TRBJ2-2; TRBD2 agrees at 7 bases. The CDR3 covers 15 residues. V was pared by 3 bases and J by 4 bases, with 5 bases of the junction left unmatched. The CDR3 sequence is CASSFQAGSTGELFF. The CDR3 DNA reads as TGTGCCAGCAGTTTTCAAGCGGGGAGCACCGGGGAGCTGTTTTTT.

This clonotype came up a few times. The gene calls are TRBV30 and TRBJ2-7; 7 bases are a match to TRBD2. This CDR3 region has 13 residues. V trimming: 4 bases; J trimming: 1 base; junction bases outside the gene matches: 4. CDR1 and CDR2 from the germline V gene are GTSNPN and SVGIG (reference sequence). CDR3 region: CAWMGLTSYEQYF. In DNA form, the CDR3 reads TGTGCCTGGATGGGACTAACGTCCTACGAGCAGTACTTC.

This chain uses TRBV20-1 with TRBJ2-3; a possible D gene is TRBD2 (6 bases). V lost 6 bases to trimming and J lost 10 bases, with 14 bases between them. Germline CDR1 DFQATT, CDR2 SNEGSKA (reference sequence). CDR3 size: 11 residues. CDR3 bases: TGCAGTGCCCGGGGCGGGATGGCGCAGTATTTT. The encoded protein is CSARGGMAQYF.

This clonotype was found a few times. The chain has TRBV30 and TRBJ1-1, with a weak D call TRBD1 (5 bases). CDR1 is GTSNPN and CDR2 is SVGIG in the germline V gene (reference sequence). The CDR3 runs to 14 residues. The germline V and J ends were trimmed by 3 bases and 2 bases, with 13 bases remaining between them. In nucleotides, the CDR3 is TGTGCCTGGAGATCCGGGACCTTTAACACTGAAGCTTTCTTT. Translating it yields CAWRSGTFNTEAFF.

This clonotype was found many times. V is TRBV27 and J is TRBJ2-7, with 7 nucleotides matching TRBD1. Looked up from germline, CDR1 is MNHEY and CDR2 is SMNVEV (reference sequence). CDR3 size: 14 residues. Trimming at V came to 3 bases and at J to 2 bases, leaving 4 bases not matched to a gene. CDR3: CASSFGDSPYEQYF. DNA for the CDR3: TGTGCCAGCAGTTTCGGGGACAGTCCCTACGAGCAGTACTTC.

This clonotype was observed many times. The rearrangement links TRBV7-6 to TRBJ2-3; D gene uncertain. The CDR3 runs 12 residues. V was cut by 5 bases and J by 6 bases, with 9 bases left in between. Germline V lookup: CDR1 SGHVS, CDR2 FNYEAQ. The CDR3 DNA sequence: TGTGCCAGCAGCCCTGGGTTGGATACGCAGTATTTT. The encoded protein is CASSPGLDTQYF.

This clonotype occurred a few times. The chain couples TRBV9 to TRBJ2-1; tentatively, D is TRBD2 (5 bases). The CDR3 runs to 15 residues. Per germline, CDR1 SGDLS and CDR2 YYNGEE. V was pared by 0 bases and J by 2 bases, with 9 bases between. The CDR3 loop reads CASSVAPGTYNEQFF. For the CDR3, the DNA is TGTGCCAGCAGCGTAGCTCCCGGGACCTACAATGAGCAGTTCTTC.

The chain has TRBV6-5 and TRBJ2-5; the D gene is possibly TRBD1 (6 bases). Germline values: CDR1 MNHEY, CDR2 SVGAGI. The CDR3 contains 15 residues. Trimming removed 5 bases from V and 3 bases from J, with 16 bases in between. In DNA, the CDR3 is TGTGCCAGCAGTAACAGGGCTAGGAACGAAGAGACCCAGTACTTC. Translation: CASSNRARNEETQYF.

In this sample, this clonotype turned up a few times. The chain employs TRBV11-2 and TRBJ1-2; no reliable D call. CDR1 and CDR2 (germline): SGHAT, FQNNGV. This CDR3 has 15 amino acids. The ends were cut back, 5 bases at V and 8 bases at J, with 21 bases in the middle. For the CDR3, the DNA is TGTGCCAGCAGCCCACACGGCGAAGGTCTGTACGGCTACACCTTC. Translated, it gives CASSPHGEGLYGYTF.